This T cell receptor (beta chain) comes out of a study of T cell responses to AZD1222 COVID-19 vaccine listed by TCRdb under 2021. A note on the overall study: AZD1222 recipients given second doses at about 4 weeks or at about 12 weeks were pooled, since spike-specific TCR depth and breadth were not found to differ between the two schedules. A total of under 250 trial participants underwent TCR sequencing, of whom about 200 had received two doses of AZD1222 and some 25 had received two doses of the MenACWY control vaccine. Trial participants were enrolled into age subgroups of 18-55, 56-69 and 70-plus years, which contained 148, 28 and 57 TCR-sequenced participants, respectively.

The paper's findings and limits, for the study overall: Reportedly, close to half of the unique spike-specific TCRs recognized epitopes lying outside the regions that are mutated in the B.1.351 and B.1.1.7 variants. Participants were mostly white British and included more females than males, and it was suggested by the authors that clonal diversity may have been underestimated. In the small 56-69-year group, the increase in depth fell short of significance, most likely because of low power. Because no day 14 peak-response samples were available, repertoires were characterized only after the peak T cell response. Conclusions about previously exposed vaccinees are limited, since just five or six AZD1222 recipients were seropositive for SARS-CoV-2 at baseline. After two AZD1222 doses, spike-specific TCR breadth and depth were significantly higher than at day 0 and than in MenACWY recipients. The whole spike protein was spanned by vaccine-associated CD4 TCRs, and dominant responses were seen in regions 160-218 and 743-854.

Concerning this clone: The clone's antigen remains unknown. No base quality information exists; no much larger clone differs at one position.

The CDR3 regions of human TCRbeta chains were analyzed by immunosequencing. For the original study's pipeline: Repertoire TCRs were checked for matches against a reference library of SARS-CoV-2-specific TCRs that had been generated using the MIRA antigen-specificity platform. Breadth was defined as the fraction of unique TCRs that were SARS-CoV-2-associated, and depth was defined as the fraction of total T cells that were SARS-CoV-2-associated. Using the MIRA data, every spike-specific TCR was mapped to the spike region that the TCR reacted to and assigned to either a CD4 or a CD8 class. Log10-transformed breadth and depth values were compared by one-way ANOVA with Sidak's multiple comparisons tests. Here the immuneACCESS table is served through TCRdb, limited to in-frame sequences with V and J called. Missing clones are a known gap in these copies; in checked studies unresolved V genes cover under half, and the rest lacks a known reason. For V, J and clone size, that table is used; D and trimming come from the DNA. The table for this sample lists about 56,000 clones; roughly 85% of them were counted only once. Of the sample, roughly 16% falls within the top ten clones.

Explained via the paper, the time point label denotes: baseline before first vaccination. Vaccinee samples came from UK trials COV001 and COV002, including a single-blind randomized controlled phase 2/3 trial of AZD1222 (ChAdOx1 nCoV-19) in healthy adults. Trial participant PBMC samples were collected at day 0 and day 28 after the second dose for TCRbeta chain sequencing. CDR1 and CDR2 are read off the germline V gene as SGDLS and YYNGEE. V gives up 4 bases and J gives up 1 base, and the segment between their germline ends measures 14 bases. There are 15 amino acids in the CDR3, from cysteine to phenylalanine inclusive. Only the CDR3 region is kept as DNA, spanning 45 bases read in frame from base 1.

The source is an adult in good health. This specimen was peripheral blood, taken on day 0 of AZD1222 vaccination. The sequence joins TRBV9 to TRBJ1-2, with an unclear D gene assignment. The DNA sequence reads TGTGCCAGCAGCCCAGGATCTACAGATAACTATGGCTACACCTTC. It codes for CASSPGSTDNYGYTF.